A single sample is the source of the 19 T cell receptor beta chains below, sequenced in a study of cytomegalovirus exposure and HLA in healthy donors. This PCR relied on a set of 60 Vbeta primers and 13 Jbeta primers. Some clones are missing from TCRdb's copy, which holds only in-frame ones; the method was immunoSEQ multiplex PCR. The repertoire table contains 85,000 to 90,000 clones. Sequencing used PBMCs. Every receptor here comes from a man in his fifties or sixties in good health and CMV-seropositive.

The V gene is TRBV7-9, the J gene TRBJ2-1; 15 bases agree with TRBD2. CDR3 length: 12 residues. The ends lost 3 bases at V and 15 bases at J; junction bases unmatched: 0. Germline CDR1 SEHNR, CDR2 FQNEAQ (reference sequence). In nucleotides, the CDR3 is TGTGCCAGCAGCTTGGGACTAGCGGGAGGGTTCTTC. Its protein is CASSLGLAGGFF.

The CDR3 loop reads CASSLHRATGAHEQYV. The CDR3 DNA follows: TGTGCCAGCAGCTTACATCGAGCGACAGGGGCCCACGAGCAGTACGTC. V gene TRBV7-2 combines with J gene TRBJ2-7; 8 bases map to TRBD1. V dropped 2 bases and J dropped 5; count of bases not matched to a gene: 11. The CDR3 runs to 16 residues. Germline CDR1 is SGHTA and CDR2 is FQGNSA.

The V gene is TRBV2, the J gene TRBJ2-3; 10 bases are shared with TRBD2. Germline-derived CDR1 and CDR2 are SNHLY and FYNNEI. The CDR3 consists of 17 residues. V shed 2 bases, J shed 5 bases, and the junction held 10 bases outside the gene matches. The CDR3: CASSERVTTSGLDTQYF. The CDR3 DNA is TGTGCCAGCAGTGAAAGGGTGACGACTAGCGGGCTAGATACGCAGTATTTT.

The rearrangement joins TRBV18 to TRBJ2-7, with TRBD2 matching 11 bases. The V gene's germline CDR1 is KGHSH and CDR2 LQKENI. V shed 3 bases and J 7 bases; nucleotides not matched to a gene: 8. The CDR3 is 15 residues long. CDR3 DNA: TGTGCCAGCTCACCCCGGACTAGCGGGTCCGGTGAGCAGTACGTC. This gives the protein CASSPRTSGSGEQYV.

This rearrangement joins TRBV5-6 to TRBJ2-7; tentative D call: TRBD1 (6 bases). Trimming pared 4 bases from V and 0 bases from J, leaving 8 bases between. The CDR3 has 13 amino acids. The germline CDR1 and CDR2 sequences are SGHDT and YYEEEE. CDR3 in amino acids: CASSGDNSYEQYF. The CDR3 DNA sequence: TGTGCCAGCAGCGGGGACAACTCCTACGAGCAGTACTTC.

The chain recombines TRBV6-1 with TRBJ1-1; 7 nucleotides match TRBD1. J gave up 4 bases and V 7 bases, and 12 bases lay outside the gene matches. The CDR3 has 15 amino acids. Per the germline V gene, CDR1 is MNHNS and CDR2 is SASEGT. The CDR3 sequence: CASIQASGGVTEAFF. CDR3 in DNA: TGTGCCAGCATCCAAGCTTCAGGGGGTGTCACTGAAGCTTTCTTT.

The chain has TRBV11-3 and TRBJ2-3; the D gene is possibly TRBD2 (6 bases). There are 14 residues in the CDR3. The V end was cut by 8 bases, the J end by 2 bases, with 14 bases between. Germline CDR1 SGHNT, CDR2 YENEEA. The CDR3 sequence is CASQTGGFTDTQYF. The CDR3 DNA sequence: TGTGCCAGCCAAACCGGGGGATTCACAGATACGCAGTATTTT. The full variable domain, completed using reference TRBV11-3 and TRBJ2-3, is EAGVVQSPRYKIIEKKQPVAFWCNPISGHNTLYWYLQNLGQGPELLIRYENEEAVDDSQLPKDRFSAERLKGVDSTLKIQPAELGDSAVYLCASQTGGFTDTQYFGPGTRLTVL.

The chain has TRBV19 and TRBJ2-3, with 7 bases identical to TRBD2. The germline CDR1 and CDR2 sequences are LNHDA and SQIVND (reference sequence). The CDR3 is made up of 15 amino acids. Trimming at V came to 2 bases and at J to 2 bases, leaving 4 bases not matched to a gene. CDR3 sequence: CASSISSGPTDTQYF. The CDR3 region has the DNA TGTGCCAGTAGTATATCTAGCGGCCCCACAGATACGCAGTATTTT.

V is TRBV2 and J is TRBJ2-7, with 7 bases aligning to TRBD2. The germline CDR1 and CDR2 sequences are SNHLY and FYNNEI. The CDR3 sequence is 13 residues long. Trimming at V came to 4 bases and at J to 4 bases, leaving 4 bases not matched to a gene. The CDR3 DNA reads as TGTGCCAGCAGTGCATCGGGACTATACGAGCAGTACGTC. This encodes CASSASGLYEQYV.

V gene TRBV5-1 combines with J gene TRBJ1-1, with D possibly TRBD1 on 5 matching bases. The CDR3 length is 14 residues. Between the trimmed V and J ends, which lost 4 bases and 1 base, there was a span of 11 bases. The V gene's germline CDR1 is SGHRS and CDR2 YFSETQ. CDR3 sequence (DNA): TGCGCCAGCAGCGCAGGCGGGGGGAACACTGAAGCTTTCTTT. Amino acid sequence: CASSAGGGNTEAFF.

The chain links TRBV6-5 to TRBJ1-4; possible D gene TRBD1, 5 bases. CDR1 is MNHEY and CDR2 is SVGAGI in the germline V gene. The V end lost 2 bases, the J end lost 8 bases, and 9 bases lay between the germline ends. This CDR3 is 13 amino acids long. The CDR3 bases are TGTGCCAGCAGTTACCAGGGTGGCGAAAAACTGTTTTTT. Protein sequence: CASSYQGGEKLFF.

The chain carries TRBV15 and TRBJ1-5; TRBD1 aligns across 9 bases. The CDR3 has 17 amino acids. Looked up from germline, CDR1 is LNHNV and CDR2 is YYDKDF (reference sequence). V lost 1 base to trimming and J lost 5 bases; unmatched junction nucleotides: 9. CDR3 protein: CATSRGGQGWEYQPQHF. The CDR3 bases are TGTGCCACCAGCAGAGGGGGACAGGGTTGGGAATATCAGCCCCAGCATTTT.

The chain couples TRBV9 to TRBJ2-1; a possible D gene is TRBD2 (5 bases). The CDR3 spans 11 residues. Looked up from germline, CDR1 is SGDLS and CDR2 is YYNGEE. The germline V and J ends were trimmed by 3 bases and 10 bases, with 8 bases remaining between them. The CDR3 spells CASSGGLEQFF. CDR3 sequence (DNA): TGTGCCAGCAGCGGCGGACTGGAGCAGTTCTTC.

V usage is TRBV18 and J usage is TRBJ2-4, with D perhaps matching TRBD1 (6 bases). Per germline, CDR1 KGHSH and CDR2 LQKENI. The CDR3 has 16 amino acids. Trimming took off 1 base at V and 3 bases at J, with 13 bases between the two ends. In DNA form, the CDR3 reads TGTGCCAGCTCACCACAAAGCTCCAGGGGCAAAAACATTCAGTACTTC. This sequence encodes CASSPQSSRGKNIQYF. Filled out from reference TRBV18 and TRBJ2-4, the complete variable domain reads NAGVMQNPRHLVRRRGQEARLRCSPMKGHSHVYWYRQLPEEGLKFMVYLQKENIIDESGMPKERFSAEFPKEGPSILRIQQVVRGDSAAYFCASSPQSSRGKNIQYFGAGTRLSVL.

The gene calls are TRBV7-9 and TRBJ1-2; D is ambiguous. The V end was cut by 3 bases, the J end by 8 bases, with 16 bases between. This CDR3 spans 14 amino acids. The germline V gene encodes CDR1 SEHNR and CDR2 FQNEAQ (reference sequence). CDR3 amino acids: CASSLGRASRGYTF. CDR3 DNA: TGTGCCAGCAGCTTGGGGAGAGCGAGTAGGGGCTACACCTTC.

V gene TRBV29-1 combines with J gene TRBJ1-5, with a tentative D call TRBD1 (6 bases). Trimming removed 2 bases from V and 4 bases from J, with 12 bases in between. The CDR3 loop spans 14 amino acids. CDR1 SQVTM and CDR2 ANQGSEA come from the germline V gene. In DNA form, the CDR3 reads TGCAGCGTTGAAAGCGGGGGCAAGAATCAGCCCCAGCATTTT. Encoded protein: CSVESGGKNQPQHF.

The CDR3 is CASSLVRILLAGGPEQFF. The CDR3 region has the DNA TGTGCCAGCAGCTTAGTCCGGATTTTGCTAGCGGGAGGGCCTGAGCAGTTCTTC. V gene TRBV7-9 combines with J gene TRBJ2-1, with 12 bases lining up with TRBD2. V dropped 1 base and J dropped 9; count of bases not matched to a gene: 13. In germline, CDR1 is SEHNR, CDR2 FQNEAQ (reference sequence). The CDR3 loop spans 18 amino acids.

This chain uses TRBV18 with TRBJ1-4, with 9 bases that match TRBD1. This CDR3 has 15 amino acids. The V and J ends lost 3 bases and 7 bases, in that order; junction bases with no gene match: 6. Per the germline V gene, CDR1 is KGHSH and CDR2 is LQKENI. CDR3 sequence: CASSPPSQGAEKLFF. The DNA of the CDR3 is TGTGCCAGCTCACCTCCATCACAGGGGGCTGAAAAACTGTTTTTT. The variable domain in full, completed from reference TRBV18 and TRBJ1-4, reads NAGVMQNPRHLVRRRGQEARLRCSPMKGHSHVYWYRQLPEEGLKFMVYLQKENIIDESGMPKERFSAEFPKEGPSILRIQQVVRGDSAAYFCASSPPSQGAEKLFFGSGTQLSVL.

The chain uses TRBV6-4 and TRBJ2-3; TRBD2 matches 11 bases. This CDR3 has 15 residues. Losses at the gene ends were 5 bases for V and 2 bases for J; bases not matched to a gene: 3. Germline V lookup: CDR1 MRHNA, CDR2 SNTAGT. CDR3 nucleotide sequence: TGTGCCAGCAGTAGACTAGCGGGATTCACAGATACGCAGTATTTT. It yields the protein CASSRLAGFTDTQYF.